This T cell receptor (beta chain) was sequenced during a study of blood T cell repertoires in COVID-19. The CDR3 loop spans 17 amino acids. The V gene end was trimmed by 1 base and the J gene end by 0 bases; junction bases not matched to a gene: 2. Germline lookup yields CDR1 LGHNA and CDR2 YNFKEQ. In the authors' workflow: For nucleated cells, counts were estimated from reference gene primer amplification. Clones were sequenced by immunoSEQ multiplex PCR, and TCRdb holds only the in-frame ones, with some missing. V and J calls and clone size follow that table, whereas D and trimming were derived from the DNA. The top ten clones hold approximately 8.2% of a sample with about 140,000 clones, approximately 81% of them seen once.

This TCR derives from a human donor in a cohort sampled during active COVID-19. Material for sequencing was peripheral blood. The chain uses TRBV4-2 and TRBJ2-3; 12 bases agree with TRBD2. The CDR3 region has the DNA TGTGCCAGCAGCCAAGGGACTAGCGGGGTTAGCACAGATACGCAGTATTTT. As protein: CASSQGTSGVSTDTQYF.